This T cell receptor beta chain was documented in a study of blood T cell repertoires in COVID-19. The repertoire was sequenced with immunoSEQ multiplex PCR; TCRdb's copy has only in-frame clones and lacks some. The sample comprises 200,000 or so clones, roughly 79% of which are singletons, and approximately 6.9% rests with the top ten. Sequencing was performed on peripheral blood. The clonotype was recovered from a human donor with acute or convalescent COVID-19. The donor label of this sample is uncertain.

Here the CDR3 DNA reads TGTGCCACCAGTGAAAATAGGGGGCCGTCAGAGACCCAGTACTTC. Encoded protein: CATSENRGPSETQYF. The chain recombines TRBV24-1 with TRBJ2-5, with 7 bases matching TRBD1. Trimming removed 4 bases from V and 4 bases from J; junction bases left unmatched: 8. This CDR3 is built from 15 residues. Germline V gives CDR1 KGHDR, CDR2 SFDVKD.